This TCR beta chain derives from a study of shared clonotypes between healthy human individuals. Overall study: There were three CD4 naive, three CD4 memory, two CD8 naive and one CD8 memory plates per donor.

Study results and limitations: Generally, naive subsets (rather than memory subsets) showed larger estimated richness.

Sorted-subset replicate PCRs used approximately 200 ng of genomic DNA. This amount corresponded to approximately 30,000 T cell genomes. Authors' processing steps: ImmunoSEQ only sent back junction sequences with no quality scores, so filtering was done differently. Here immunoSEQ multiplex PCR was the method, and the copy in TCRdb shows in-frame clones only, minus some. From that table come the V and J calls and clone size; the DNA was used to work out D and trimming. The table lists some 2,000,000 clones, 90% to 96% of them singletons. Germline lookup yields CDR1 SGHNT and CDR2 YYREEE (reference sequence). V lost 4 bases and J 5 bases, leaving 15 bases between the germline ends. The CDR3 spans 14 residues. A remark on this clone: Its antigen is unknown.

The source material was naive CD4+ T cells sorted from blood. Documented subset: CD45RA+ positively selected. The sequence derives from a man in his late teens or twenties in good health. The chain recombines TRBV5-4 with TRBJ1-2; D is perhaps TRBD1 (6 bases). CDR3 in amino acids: CASSVEGVGYGYTF. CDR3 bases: TGTGCCAGCAGCGTGGAGGGGGTAGGGTATGGCTACACCTTC. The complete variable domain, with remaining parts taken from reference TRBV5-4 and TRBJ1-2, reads ETGVTQSPTHLIKTRGQQVTLRCSSQSGHNTVSWYQQALGQGPQFIFQYYREEENGRGNFPPRFSGLQFPNYSSELNVNALELDDSALYLCASSVEGVGYGYTFGSGTRLTVV.